The subject of this entry is one TCR beta chain. What it binds is unknown. The CDR3 runs 16 residues. CDR1 and CDR2 (germline): SGHTA, FQGTGA. TCR libraries were prepared from around 3,500 ng total RNA each. Using TCRalpha and TCRbeta cDNA, the researchers carried out two nested PCRs that lasted around 15 and 9 cycles. From the 5' RACE reads, TCRdb lists one entry per CDR3 protein and no DNA. The repertoire shows a few hundred thousand distinct CDR3 sequences; the top ten hold about 2.3%. These data are taken from a study of monozygotic twins with inflammatory bowel disease. Study-level points and caveats: Separate T cell subtypes could not be resolved from one another. Patients with IBD had less TCRbeta diversity (inverse Simpson) than their healthy co-twins.

The V and J genes are TRBV7-3 and TRBJ2-4; TCRdb's assignment of TRBD1 cannot be checked, as there is no DNA. This TCR derives from a human donor with ulcerative colitis or Crohn's disease, or a healthy co-twin of an affected twin (not recorded which). Source material: blood. CDR3: CASSPRGIGSGSIQYF.